This T cell receptor (beta chain) was obtained from a study of regulatory T cells in long-lasting Graves disease. TCR beta libraries were built with iRepertoire HTBI primers and Arm-PCR of CDR3 regions. In TCRdb, the multiplex PCR reads were re-called with MiXCR into one record per CDR3 protein. The sample carries around 250,000 distinct CDR3 sequences, roughly a fifth recorded once. With respect to this clonotype: Its antigen is still unknown. A much larger clone is a single base away; this may be a read error.

Specified time point: newly diagnosed GD, antithyroid drugs for less than 3 months. PBMCs were the source of the RNA used for TCR sequencing. General observations from the study: Compared with new cases, persistent Graves' patients showed reduced TCR diversity.

Germline V CDR1 and CDR2: SGHKS, YYEKEE (reference sequence). Deletions cut 2 bases from V and 7 bases from J, with 16 bases between. The CDR3 has 15 amino acids. This clonotype was sampled from a female donor with Graves disease. This sequence joins TRBV5-5 and TRBJ2-1, with TRBD2 as a possible D gene (5 bases). This material consisted of peripheral blood mononuclear cells (PBMCs), taken at new diagnosis, from a patient treated with antithyroid drugs. The CDR3 here is CASSLGISERNEQFF. CDR3 nucleotides: TGTGCCAGCAGCTTAGGGATTAGCGAGCGTAATGAGCAGTTCTTC.